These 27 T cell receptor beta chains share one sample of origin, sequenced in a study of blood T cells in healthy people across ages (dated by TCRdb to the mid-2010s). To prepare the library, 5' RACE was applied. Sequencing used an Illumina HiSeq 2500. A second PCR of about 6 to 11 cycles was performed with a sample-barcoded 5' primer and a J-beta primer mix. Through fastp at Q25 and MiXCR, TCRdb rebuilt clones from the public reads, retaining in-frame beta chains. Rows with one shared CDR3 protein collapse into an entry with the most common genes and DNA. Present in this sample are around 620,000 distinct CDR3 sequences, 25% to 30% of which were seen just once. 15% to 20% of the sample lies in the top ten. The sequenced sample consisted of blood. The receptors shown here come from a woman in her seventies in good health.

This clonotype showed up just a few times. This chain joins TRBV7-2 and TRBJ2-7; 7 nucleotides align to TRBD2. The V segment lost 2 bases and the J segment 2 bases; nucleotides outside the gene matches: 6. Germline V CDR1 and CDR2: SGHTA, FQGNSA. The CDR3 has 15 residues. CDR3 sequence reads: CASSLKGGATYEQYF. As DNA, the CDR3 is TGTGCCAGCAGCTTAAAGGGAGGGGCGACCTACGAGCAGTACTTC.

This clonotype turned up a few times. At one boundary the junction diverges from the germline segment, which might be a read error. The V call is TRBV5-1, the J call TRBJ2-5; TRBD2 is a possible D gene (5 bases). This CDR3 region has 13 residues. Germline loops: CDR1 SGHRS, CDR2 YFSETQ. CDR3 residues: CASSLRVQETQYF. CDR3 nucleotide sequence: TGTGCCAGCAGCTTGCGGGTGCAAGAGACCCAGTACTTC.

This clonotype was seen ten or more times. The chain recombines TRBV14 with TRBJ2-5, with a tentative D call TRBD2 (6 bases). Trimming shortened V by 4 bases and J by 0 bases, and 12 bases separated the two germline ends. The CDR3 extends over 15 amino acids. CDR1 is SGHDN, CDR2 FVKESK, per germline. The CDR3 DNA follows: TGTGCCAGCAGCCGCCTCCGGGACTACCAAGAGACCCAGTACTTC. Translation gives CASSRLRDYQETQYF.

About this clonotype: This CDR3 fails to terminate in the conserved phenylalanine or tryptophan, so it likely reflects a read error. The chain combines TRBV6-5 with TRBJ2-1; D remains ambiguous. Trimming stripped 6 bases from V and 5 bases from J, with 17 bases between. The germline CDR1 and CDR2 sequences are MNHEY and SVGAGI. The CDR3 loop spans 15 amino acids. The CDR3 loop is CASRKLYQDHNEQFL. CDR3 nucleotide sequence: TGTGCCAGCAGGAAACTATACCAAGACCACAATGAGCAGTTCCTC.

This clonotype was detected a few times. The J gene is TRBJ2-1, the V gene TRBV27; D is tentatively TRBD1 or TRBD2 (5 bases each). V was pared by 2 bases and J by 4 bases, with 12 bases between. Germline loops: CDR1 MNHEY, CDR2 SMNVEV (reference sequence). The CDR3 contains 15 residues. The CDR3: CASSLMGVSYNEQFF. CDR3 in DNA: TGTGCCAGCAGTTTAATGGGGGTCTCGTACAATGAGCAGTTCTTC.

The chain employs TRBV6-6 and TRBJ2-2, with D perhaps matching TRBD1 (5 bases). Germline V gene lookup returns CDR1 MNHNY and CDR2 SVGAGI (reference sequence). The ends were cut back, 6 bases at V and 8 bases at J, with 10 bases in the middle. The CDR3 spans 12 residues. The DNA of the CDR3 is TGTGCCAGCAGCTCCCCAGGGGGGGAGCTGTTTTTT. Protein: CASSSPGGELFF.

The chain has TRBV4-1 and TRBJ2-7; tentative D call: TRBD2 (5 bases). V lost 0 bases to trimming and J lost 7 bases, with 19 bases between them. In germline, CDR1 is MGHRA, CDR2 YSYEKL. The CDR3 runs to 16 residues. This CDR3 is CASSQDSNTASGEQYF. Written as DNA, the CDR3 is TGCGCCAGCAGCCAAGATTCGAACACAGCATCGGGAGAGCAGTACTTC.

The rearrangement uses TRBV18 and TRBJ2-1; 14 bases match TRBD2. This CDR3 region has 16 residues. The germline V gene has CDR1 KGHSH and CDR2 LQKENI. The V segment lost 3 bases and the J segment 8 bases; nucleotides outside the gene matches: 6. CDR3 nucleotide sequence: TGTGCCAGCTCACCGAAACGACTAGCGGGGGGGCATGAGCAGTTCTTC. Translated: CASSPKRLAGGHEQFF.

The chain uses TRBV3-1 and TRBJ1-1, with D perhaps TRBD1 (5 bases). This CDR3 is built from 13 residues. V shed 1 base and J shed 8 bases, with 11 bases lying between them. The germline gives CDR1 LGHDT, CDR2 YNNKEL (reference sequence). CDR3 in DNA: TGTGCCAGCAGCCAAGGGGGCTCCGGGGAAGCTTTCTTT. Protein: CASSQGGSGEAFF. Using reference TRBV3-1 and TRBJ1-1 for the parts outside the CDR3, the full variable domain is DTAVSQTPKYLVTQMGNDKSIKCEQNLGHDTMYWYKQDSKKFLKIMFSYNNKELIINETVPNRFSPKSPDKAHLNLHINSLELGDSAVYFCASSQGGSGEAFFGQGTRLTVV.

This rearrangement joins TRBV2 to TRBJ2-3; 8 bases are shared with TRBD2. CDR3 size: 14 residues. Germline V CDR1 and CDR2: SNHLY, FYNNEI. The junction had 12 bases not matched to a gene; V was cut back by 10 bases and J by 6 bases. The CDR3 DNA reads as TGTGCCACCAACGTCGTTAGCGGGGCCGATACGCAGTATTTT. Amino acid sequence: CATNVVSGADTQYF.

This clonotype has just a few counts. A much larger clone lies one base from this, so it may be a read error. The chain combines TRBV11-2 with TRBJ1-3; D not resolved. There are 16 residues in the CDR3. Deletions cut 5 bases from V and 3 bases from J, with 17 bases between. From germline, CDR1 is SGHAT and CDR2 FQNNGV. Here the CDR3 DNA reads TGTGCCAGCAGCGGGCCCGACTGGAGGATTGGAAACACCATATATTTT. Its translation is CASSGPDWRIGNTIYF.

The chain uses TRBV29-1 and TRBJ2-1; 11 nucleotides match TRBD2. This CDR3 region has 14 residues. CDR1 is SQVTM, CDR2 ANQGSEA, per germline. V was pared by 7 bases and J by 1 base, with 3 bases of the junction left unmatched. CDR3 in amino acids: CSAGTSGSYNEQFF. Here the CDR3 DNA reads TGCAGCGCCGGGACTAGCGGTTCCTACAATGAGCAGTTCTTC.

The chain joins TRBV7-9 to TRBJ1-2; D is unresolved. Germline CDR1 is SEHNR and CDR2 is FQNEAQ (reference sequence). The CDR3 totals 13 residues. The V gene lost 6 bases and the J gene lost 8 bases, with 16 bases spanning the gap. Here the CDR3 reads CASSPPPVGGYTF. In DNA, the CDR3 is TGTGCCAGCAGTCCGCCGCCAGTGGGGGGCTACACCTTC.

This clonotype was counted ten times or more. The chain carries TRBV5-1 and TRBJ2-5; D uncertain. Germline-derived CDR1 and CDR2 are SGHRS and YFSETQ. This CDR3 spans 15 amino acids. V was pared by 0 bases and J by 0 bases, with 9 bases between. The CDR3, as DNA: TGCGCCAGCAGCTTGGGCTTATTGGACCAAGAGACCCAGTACTTC. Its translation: CASSLGLLDQETQYF.

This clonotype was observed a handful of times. CDR3 DNA sequence: TGTGCCAGCAGCGTAGGGCCGGGGGGGACTAATGAAAAACTGTTTTTT. This encodes CASSVGPGGTNEKLFF. The V call is TRBV9, the J call TRBJ1-4, with D possibly TRBD1 on 5 matching bases. The ends were cut back, 0 bases at V and 2 bases at J, with 11 bases in the middle. The V gene's germline CDR1 is SGDLS and CDR2 YYNGEE. The CDR3 loop spans 16 amino acids.

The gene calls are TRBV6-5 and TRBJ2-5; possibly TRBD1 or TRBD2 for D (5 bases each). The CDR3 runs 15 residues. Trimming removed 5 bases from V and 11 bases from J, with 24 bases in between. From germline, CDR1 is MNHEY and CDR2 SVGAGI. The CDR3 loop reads CASSPPGRALREQYF. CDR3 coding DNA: TGTGCCAGCAGTCCTCCGGGCAGGGCCCTGAGGGAGCAGTACTTC.

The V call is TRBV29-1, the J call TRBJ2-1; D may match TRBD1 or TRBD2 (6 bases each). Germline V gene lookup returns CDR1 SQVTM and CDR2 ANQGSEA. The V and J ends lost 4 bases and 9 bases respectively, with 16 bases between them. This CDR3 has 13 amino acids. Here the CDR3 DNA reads TGCAGCGTTGGTTCTGGGGGGCCGAGTGAGCAGTTCTTC. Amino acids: CSVGSGGPSEQFF.

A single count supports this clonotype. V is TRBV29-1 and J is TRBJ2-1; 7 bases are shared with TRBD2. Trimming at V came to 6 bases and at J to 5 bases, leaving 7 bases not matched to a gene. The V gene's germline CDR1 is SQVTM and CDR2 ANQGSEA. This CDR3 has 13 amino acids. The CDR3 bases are TGCAGCGTACTAGGGACTAATGACAATGAGCAGTTCTTC. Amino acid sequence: CSVLGTNDNEQFF.

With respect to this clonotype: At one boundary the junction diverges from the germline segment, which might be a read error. The DNA of the CDR3 is TGTGCCATTAGTGGGCAGGCTCAAGAGATCCAGTACTTC. This encodes CAISGQAQEIQYF. This chain uses TRBV10-3 with TRBJ2-5, with D unresolved. Germline CDR1 is ENHRY and CDR2 is SYGVKD. This CDR3 has 13 residues.

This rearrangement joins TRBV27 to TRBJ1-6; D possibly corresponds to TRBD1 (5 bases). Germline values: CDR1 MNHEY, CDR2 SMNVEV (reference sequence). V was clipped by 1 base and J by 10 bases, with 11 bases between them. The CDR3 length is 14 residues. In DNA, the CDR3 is TGTGCCAGCAGTTTATACGAGACAGCCTCACCCCTCCACTTT. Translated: CASSLYETASPLHF.

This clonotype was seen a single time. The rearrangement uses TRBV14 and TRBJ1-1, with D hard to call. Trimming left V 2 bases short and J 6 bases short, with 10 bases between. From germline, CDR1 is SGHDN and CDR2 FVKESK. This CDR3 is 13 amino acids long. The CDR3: CASSQSGPAEAFF. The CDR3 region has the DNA TGTGCCAGCAGCCAAAGTGGACCCGCTGAAGCTTTCTTT.

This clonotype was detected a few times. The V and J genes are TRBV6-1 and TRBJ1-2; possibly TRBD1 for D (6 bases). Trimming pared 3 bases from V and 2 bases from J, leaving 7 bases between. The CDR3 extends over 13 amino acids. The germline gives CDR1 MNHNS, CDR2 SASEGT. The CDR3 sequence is CASSEDRNYGYTF. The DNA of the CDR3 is TGTGCCAGCAGTGAGGACAGAAACTATGGCTACACCTTC.

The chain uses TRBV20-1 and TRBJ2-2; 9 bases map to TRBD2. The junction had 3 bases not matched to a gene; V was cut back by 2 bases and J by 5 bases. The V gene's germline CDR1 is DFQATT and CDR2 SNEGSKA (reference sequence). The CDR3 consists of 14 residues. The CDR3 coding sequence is TGCAGTGCTAGATCTAGCGGGGAAACCGGGGAGCTGTTTTTT. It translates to CSARSSGETGELFF.

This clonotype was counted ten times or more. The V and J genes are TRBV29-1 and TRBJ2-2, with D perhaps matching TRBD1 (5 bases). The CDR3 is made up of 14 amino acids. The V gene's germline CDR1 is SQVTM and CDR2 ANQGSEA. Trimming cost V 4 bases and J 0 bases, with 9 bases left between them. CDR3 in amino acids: CSVGKGTNTGELFF. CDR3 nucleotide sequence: TGCAGCGTTGGGAAGGGGACGAACACCGGGGAGCTGTTTTTT.

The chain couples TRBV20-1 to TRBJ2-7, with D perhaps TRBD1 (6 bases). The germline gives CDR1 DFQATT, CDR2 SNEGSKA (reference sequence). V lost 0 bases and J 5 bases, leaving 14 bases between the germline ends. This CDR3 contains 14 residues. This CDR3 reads CSARDQQGAHEQYF. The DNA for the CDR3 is TGCAGTGCTAGAGATCAACAGGGTGCCCACGAGCAGTACTTC.

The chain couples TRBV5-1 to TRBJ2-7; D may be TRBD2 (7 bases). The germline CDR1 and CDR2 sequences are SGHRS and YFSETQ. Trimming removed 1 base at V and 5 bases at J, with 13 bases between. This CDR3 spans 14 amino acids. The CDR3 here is CASSLLRGADEQYF. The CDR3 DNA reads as TGCGCCAGCAGCTTGCTACGGGGGGCCGACGAGCAGTACTTC.

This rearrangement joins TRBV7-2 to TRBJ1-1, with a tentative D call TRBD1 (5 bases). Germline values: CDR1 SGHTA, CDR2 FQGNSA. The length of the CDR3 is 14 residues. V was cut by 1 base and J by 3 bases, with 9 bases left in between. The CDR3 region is CASSLVGGDTEAFF. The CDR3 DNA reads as TGTGCCAGCAGCTTAGTAGGAGGGGACACTGAAGCTTTCTTT.